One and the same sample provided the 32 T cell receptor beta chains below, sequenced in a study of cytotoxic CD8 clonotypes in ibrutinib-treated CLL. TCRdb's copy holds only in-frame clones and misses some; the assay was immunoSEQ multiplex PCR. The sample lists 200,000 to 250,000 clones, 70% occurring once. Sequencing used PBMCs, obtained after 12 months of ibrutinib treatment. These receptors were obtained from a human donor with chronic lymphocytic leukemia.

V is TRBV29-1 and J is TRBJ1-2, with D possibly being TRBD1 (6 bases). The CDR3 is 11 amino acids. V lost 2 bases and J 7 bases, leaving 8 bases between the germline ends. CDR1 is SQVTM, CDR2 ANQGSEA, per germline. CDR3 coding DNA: TGCAGCGTTGAACAGGGGTTTGGCTACACCTTC. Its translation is CSVEQGFGYTF.

CDR3 nucleotides: TGTGCCAACCGCAGAGTCACGAACACCGGGGAGCTGTTTTTT. Translating it yields CANRRVTNTGELFF. The V and J genes are TRBV6-4 and TRBJ2-2; D ambiguous. The CDR3 is 14 amino acids. Trimming cost V 10 bases and J 0 bases, with 12 bases left between them. Looked up from germline, CDR1 is MRHNA and CDR2 is SNTAGT.

The CDR3 spells CATSRGQQLYGYTF. CDR3 nucleotides: TGTGCCACCAGCAGAGGACAGCAACTCTATGGCTACACCTTC. V usage is TRBV15 and J usage is TRBJ1-2, with D possibly TRBD1 on 5 matching bases. V lost 1 base and J lost 4, with 10 bases in between. CDR1 and CDR2 (germline): LNHNV, YYDKDF (reference sequence). CDR3 length: 14 residues.

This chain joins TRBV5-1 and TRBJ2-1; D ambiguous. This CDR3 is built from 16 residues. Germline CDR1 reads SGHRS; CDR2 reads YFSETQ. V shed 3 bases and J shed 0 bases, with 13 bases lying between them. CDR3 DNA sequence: TGCGCCAGCAGCTACGCCACTCCCAGCTCCTACAATGAGCAGTTCTTC. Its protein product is CASSYATPSSYNEQFF.

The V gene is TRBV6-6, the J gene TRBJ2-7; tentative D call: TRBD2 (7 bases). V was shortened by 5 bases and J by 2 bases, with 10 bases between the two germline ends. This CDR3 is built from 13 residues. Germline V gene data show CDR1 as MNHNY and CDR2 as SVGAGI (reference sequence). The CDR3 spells CASSRGGPYEQYF. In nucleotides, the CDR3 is TGTGCCAGCAGTAGGGGGGGGCCCTACGAGCAGTACTTC.

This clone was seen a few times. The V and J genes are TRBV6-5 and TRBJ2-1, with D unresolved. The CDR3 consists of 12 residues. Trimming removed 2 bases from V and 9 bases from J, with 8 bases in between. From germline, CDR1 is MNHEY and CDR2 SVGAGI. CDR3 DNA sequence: TGTGCCAGCAGTTACATGAGAGGTGAGCAGTTCTTC. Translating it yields CASSYMRGEQFF.

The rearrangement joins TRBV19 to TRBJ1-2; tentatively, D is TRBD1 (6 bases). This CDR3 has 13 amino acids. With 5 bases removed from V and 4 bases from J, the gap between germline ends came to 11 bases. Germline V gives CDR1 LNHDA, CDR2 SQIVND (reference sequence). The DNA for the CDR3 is TGTGCCAGTAGTCTAACAGGGAGCTATGGCTACACCTTC. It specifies CASSLTGSYGYTF.

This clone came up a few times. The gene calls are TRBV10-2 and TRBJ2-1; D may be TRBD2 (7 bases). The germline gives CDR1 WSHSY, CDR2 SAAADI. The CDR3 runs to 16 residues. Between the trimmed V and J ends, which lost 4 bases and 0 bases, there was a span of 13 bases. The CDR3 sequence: CASSGGGSSSYNEQFF. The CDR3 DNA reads TGCGCCAGCAGTGGCGGGGGCTCGAGCTCCTACAATGAGCAGTTCTTC.

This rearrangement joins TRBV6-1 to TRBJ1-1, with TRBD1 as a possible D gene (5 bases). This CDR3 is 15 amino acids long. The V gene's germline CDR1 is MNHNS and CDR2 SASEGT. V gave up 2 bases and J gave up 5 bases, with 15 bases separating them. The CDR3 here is CASSELAGTETEAFF. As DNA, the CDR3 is TGTGCCAGCAGTGAACTTGCCGGGACCGAAACTGAAGCTTTCTTT.

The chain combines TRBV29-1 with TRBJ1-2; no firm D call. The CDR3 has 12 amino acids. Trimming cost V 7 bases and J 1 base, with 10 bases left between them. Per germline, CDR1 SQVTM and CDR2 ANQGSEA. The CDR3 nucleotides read TGCAGCGCGGGAGTTCGTAACTATGGCTACACCTTC. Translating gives CSAGVRNYGYTF.

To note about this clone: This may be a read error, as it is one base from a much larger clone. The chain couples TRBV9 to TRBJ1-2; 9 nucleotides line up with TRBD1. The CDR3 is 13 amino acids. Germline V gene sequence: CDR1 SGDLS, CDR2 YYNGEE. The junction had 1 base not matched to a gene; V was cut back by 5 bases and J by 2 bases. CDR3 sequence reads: CASRGTGNYGYTF. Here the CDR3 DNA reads TGTGCCAGCAGAGGGACAGGGAACTATGGCTACACCTTC.

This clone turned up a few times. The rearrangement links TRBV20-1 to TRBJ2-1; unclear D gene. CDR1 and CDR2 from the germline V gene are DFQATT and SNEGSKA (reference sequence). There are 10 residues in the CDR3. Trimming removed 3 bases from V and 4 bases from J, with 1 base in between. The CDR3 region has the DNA TGCAGTGCTAGGTACAATGAGCAGTTCTTC. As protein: CSARYNEQFF.

The CDR3 region is CAWRGLSRGAPLAGELFF. As DNA, the CDR3 is TGTGCCTGGCGGGGGCTTTCGCGGGGGGCACCCCTAGCCGGGGAGCTGTTTTTT. The V and J genes are TRBV30 and TRBJ2-2; 8 bases are shared with TRBD2. CDR3 size: 18 residues. Trimming cost V 5 bases and J 6 bases; bases outside gene matches: 20. Germline V gene sequence: CDR1 GTSNPN, CDR2 SVGIG (reference sequence).

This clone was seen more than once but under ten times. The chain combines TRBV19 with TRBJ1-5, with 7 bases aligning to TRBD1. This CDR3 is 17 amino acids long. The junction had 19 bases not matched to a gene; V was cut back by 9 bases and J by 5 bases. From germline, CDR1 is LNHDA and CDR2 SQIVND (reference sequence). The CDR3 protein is CASNKGQGRGNHQPQHF. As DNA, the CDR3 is TGTGCCAGCAACAAAGGGCAGGGCAGGGGGAATCATCAGCCCCAGCATTTT.

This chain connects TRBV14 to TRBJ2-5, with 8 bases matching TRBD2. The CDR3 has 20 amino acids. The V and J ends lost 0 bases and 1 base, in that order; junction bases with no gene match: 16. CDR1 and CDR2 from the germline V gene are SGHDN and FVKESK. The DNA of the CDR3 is TGTGCCAGCAGCCAAGATGGAACGGAACCAGCGGGAGAAACCCAAGAGACCCAGTACTTC. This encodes CASSQDGTEPAGETQETQYF.

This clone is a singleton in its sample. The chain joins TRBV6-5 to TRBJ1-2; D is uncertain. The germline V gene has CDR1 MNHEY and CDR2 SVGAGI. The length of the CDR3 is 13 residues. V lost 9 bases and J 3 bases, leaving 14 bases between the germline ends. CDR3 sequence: CASGRGEDYGYTF. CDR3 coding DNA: TGTGCCAGTGGGAGAGGCGAGGACTATGGCTACACCTTC.

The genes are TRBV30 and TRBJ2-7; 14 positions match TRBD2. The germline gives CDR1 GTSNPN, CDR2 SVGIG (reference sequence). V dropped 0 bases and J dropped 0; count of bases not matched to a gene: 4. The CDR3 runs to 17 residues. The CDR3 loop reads CAWSVGLAGGSSYEQYF. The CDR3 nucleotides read TGTGCCTGGAGTGTAGGACTAGCGGGGGGATCCTCCTACGAGCAGTACTTC.

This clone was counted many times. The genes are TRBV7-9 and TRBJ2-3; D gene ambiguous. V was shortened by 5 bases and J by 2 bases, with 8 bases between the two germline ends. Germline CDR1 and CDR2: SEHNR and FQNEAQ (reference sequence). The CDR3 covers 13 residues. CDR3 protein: CASSPAYTDTQYF. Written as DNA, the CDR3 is TGTGCCAGCAGCCCAGCGTACACAGATACGCAGTATTTT.

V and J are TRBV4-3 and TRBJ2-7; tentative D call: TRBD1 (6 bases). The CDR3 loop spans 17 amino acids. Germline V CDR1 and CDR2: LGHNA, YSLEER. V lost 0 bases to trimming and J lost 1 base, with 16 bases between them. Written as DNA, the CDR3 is TGCGCCAGCAGCCAAGACCCGACAGGTACAGTGTCCTACGAGCAGTACTTC. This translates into CASSQDPTGTVSYEQYF.

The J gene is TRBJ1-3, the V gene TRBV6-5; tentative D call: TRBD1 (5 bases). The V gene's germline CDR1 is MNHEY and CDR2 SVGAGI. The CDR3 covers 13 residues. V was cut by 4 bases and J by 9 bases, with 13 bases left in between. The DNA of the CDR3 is TGTGCCAGCAGTTTTGATAAGGGACTCACCATATATTTT. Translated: CASSFDKGLTIYF.

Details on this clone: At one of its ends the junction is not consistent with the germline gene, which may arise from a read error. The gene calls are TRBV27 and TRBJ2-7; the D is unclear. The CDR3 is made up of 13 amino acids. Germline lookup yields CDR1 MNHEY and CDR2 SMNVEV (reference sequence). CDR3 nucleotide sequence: TGTGCCAGCAGTTTAGCCTCCTCCTACGAGCGGTACTTC. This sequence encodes CASSLASSYERYF.

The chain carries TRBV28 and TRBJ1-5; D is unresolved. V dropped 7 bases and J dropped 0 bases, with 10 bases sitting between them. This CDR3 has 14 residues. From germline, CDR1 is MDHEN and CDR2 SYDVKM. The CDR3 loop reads CASNMWVSNQPQHF. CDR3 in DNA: TGTGCCAGCAACATGTGGGTTAGCAATCAGCCCCAGCATTTT.

The CDR3 DNA sequence: TGTGCCAGCAGCGTAGAGGACGTCAATCAGCCCCAGCATTTT. Amino acid sequence: CASSVEDVNQPQHF. This chain joins TRBV9 and TRBJ1-5, with D unclear. This CDR3 contains 14 residues. The germline V gene has CDR1 SGDLS and CDR2 YYNGEE. V was cut by 0 bases and J by 3 bases, with 7 bases left in between.

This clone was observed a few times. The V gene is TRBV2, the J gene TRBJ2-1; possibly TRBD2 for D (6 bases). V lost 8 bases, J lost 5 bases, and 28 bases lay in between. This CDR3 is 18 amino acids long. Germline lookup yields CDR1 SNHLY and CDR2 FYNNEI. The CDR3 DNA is TGTGCCAGCGCCACCTGGAGAGCGGGCCCGGGGAAAAACAATGAGCAGTTCTTC. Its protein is CASATWRAGPGKNNEQFF. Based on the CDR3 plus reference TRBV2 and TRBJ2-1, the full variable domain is EPEVTQTPSHQVTQMGQEVILRCVPISNHLYFYWYRQILGQKVEFLVSFYNNEISEKSEIFDDQFSVERPDGSNFTLKIRSTKLEDSAMYFCASATWRAGPGKNNEQFFGPGTRLTVL.

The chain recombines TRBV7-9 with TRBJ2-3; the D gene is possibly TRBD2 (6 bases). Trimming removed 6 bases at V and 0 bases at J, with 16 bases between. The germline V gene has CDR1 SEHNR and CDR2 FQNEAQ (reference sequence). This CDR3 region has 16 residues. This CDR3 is CASSQAGPPSTDTQYF. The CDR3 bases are TGTGCCAGCAGTCAAGCGGGCCCCCCGAGCACAGATACGCAGTATTTT. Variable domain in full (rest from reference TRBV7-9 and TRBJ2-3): DTGVSQNPRHKITKRGQNVTFRCDPISEHNRLYWYRQTLGQGPEFLTYFQNEAQLEKSRLLSDRFSAERPKGSFSTLEIQRTEQGDSAMYLCASSQAGPPSTDTQYFGPGTRLTVL.

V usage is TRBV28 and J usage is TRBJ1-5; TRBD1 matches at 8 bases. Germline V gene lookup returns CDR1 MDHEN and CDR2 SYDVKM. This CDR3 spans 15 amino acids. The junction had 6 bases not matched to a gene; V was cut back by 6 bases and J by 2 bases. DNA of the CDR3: TGTGCCAGCAGCTCGTCAGGGGGCGGCAATCAGCCCCAGCATTTT. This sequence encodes CASSSSGGGNQPQHF.

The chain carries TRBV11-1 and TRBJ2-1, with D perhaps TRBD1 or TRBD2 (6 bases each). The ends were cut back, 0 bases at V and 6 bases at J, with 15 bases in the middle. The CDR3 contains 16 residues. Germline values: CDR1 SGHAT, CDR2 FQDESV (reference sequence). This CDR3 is CASSLAGGHIGNEQFF. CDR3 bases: TGTGCCAGCAGCTTAGCGGGGGGACATATCGGCAATGAGCAGTTCTTC.

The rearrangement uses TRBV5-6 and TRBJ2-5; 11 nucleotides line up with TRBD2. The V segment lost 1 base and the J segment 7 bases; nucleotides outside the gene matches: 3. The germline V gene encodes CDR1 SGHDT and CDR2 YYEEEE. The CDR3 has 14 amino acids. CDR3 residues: CASSLSTSGGTQYF. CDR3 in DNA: TGTGCCAGCAGCTTGTCAACTAGCGGGGGGACCCAGTACTTC.

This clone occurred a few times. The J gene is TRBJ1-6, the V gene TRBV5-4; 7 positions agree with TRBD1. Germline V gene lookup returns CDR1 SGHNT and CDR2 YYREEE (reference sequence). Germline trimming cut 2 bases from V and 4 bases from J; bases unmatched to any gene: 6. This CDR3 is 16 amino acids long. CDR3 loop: CASSLGQGGYNSPLHF. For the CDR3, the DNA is TGTGCCAGCAGCTTAGGCCAGGGGGGGTATAATTCACCCCTCCACTTT.

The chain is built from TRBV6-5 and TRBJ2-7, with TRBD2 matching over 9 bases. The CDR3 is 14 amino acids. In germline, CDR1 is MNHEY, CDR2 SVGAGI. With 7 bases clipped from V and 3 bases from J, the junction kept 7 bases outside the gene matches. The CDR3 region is CASTGLAGFYEQYF. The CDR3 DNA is TGTGCCAGCACCGGCCTAGCGGGATTCTACGAGCAGTACTTC.

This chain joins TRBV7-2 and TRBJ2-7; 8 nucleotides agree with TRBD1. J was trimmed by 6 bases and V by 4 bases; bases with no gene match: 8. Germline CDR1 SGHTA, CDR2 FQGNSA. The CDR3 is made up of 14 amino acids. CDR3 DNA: TGTGCCAGCAGCTCGCAGGGGGCTGGGTCCGAGCAGTACTTC. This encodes CASSSQGAGSEQYF.

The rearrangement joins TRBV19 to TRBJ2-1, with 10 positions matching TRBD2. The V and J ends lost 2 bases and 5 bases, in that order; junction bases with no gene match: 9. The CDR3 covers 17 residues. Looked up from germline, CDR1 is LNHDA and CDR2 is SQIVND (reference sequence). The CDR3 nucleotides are TGTGCCAGTAGTATACTATCCCTAGCGGGGGATAACAATGAGCAGTTCTTC. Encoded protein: CASSILSLAGDNNEQFF.